This T cell receptor (beta chain) was documented in a study of T cell responses to AZD1222 COVID-19 vaccine. Sequenced by immunoSEQ multiplex PCR; TCRdb stores in-frame clones only, minus some. The sample lists around 99,000 clones, about 89% occurring once. The germline V gene has CDR1 MNHEY and CDR2 SMNVEV (reference sequence). After removal of 5 bases from V and 3 bases from J, the junction contained 20 bases not matched to a gene. The CDR3 contains 19 residues. The receptor comes from an adult who received the AZD1222 COVID-19 vaccine. The starting material was peripheral blood, obtained 28 days after the second AZD1222 dose. The V and J genes are TRBV27 and TRBJ1-2, with 8 bases aligning to TRBD1. The CDR3 is CASSPRGFDRGGLDYGYTF. The CDR3 bases are TGTGCCAGCAGTCCCCGGGGGTTCGACAGGGGAGGTTTAGACTATGGCTACACCTTC.